Listed below are T cell receptor beta chains from one sample, sequenced in a study of shared clonotypes between healthy human individuals. Here immunoSEQ multiplex PCR was the method, and the copy in TCRdb shows in-frame clones only, minus some. The sample lists approximately 1.5 million clones; around 98.5% were seen once. Sequenced material: naive CD4+ T cells sorted from blood. Receptors originate from a man younger than 40 in good health. Each CDR3 is given with its conserved first and last residue.

V gene,J gene,CDR3 protein
TRBV5-1,TRBJ1-4,CASSPEPGRNEKLFF
TRBV4-1,TRBJ2-3,CASSQVSGTSTDTQYF
TRBV12-1,TRBJ2-1,CASSSTGDYKYNSYNEQFF
TRBV6-1,TRBJ2-7,CASSEEGRFVYF
TRBV10-3,TRBJ2-1,CAISALAEVYNEQFF
TRBV9,TRBJ1-1,CASSGGQYNTEAFF
TRBV18,TRBJ1-4,CASSPPEGQGGRNEKLFF
TRBV19,TRBJ1-2,CASSEGARLYGYTF
TRBV11-2,TRBJ1-5,CASSPGRNQPQHF
TRBV7-9,TRBJ2-7,CASSFNPAYEQYF
TRBV13,TRBJ2-7,CASSPWRSSYEQYF
TRBV5-1,TRBJ2-1,CASSRPTVNTYNEQFF
TRBV5-4,TRBJ1-1,CASSLALGDLYEAFF
TRBV9,TRBJ2-1,CASSVEGASYNEQFF
TRBV7-2,TRBJ1-5,CASSTDRVQPQHF
TRBV19,TRBJ2-3,CASRGSTDTQYF
TRBV28,TRBJ2-1,CASSQLAGKVYEQFF
TRBV19,TRBJ1-1,CASSPLGGVETEAFF
TRBV27,TRBJ2-7,CASGTGTTNYEQYF
TRBV12-5,TRBJ2-2,CASGLSGSGTGELFF
TRBV6-5,TRBJ1-5,CASRAQGAYNQPQHF
TRBV5-1,TRBJ1-1,CASSLGVGRTEAFF
TRBV5-1,TRBJ2-5,CASDPWGRRGETQYF
TRBV2,TRBJ2-2,CASSRDRVVGELFF
TRBV6-1,TRBJ1-5,CASSEYASNQPQHF
TRBV28,TRBJ2-4,CASSLSRAKNIQYF